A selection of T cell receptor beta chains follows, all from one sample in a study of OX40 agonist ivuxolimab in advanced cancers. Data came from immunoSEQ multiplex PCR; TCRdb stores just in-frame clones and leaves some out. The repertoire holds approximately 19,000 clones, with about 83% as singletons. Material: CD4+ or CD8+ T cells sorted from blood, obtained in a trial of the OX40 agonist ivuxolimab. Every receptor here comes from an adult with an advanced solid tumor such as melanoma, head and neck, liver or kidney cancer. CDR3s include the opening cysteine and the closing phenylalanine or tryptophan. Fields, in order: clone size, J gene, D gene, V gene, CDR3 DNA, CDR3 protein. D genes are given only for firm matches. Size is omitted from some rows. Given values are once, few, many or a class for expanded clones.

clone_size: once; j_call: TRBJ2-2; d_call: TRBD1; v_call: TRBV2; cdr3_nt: TGTGCCAGCAAGGGGACAGGGAGGGCCGGGGAGCTGTTTTTT; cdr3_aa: CASKGTGRAGELFF
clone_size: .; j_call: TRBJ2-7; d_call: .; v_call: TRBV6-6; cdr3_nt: TGTGCCAGCAGCCCACCGGACCCATTGGGCGAGCAGTACTTC; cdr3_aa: CASSPPDPLGEQYF
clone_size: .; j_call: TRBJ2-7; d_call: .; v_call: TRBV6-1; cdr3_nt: TGTGCCAGCAGCATATGGAGGTGGAACGAGCAGTACTTC; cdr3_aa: CASSIWRWNEQYF
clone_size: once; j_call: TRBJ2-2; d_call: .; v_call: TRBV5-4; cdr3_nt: TGTGCCAGCGTGACTGACACCGGGGAGCTGTTTTTT; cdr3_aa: CASVTDTGELFF
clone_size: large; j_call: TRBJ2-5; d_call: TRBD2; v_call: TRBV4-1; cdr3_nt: TGCGCCAGCAGCCAACGACTAGCGGGAGCCCAAGAGACCCAGTACTTC; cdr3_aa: CASSQRLAGAQETQYF
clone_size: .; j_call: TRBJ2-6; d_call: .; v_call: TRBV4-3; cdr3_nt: TGCGCCAGCAGTCAGGGGAGGGCAAGTACGGGGGCCAACGTCCTGACTTTC; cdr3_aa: CASSQGRASTGANVLTF
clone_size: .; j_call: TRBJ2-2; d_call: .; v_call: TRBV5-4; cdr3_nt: TGTGCCAGCAGCTCAGACTACTCCACCGGGGAGCTGTTTTTT; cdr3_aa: CASSSDYSTGELFF
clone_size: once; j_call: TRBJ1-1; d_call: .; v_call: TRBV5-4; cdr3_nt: TGTGCCAGCAGCTTACAGGGCTACACTGAAGCTTTCTTT; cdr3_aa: CASSLQGYTEAFF
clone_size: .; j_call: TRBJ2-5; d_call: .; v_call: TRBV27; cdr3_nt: TGTGCCAGCAGTTTATACGGCCTACAAGAGACCCAGTACTTC; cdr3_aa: CASSLYGLQETQYF
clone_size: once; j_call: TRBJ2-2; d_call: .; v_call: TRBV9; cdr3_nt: TGTGCCAGCAGCGTAGGGACCGGGGAGCTGTTTTTT; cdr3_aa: CASSVGTGELFF
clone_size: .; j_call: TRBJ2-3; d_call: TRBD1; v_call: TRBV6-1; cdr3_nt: TGTGCCAGCGGCCGGGACAGGAGAACAGATACGCAGTATTTT; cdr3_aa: CASGRDRRTDTQYF
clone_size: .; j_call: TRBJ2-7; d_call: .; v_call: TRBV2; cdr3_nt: TGTGCCAGCCTGGACCTCAACGAGCAGTACTTC; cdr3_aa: CASLDLNEQYF
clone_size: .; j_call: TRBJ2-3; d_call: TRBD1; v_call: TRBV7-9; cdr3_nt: TGTGCCAGCAGCCCCCGACAGGGTGCCTATACGCAGTATTTT; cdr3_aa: CASSPRQGAYTQYF
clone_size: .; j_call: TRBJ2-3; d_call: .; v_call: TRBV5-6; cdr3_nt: TGTGCCAGCAGCCCGGTGTTAGGCGGAGAGACAGATACGCAGTATTTT; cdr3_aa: CASSPVLGGETDTQYF
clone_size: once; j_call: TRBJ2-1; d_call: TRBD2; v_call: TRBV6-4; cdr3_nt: TGTGCCAGCAGTGACGCTGGGGGAGCGGGAGTCGAGGAGCAGTTCTTC; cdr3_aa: CASSDAGGAGVEEQFF
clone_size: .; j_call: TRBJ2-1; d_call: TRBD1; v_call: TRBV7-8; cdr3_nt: TGTGCCAGCAGCTTGAGGGACAGGGTTAACGATGAGCAGTTCTTC; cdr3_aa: CASSLRDRVNDEQFF
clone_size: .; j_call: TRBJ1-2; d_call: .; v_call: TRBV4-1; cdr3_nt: TGCGCCAGCAGCCAAGAAGACGGAGGGTATGGCTACACCTTC; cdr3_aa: CASSQEDGGYGYTF
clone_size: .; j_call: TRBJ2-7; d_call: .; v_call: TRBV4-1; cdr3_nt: TGCGCCAGCAGCCCGTCGAGCGTCTACGAGCAGTACTTC; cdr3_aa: CASSPSSVYEQYF
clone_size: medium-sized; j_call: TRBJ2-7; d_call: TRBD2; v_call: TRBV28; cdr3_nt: TGTGCCAGCAGTTTGCGGGAGGGCCGACACGAGCAGTACTTC; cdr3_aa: CASSLREGRHEQYF
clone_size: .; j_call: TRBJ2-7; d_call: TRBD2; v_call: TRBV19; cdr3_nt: TGTGCCAGTAGGTTTGCTAGCGGGATCCCCCGCTCCTACGAGCAGTACTTC; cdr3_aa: CASRFASGIPRSYEQYF
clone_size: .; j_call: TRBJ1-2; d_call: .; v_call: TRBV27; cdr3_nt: TGTGCCAGCAGTTTAGTAGGGTCTGACTATGGCTACACCTTC; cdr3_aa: CASSLVGSDYGYTF
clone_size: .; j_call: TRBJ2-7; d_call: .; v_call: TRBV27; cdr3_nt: TGTGCCAGCAGTTCCCCCGTAATGGGGGAGCAGTACTTC; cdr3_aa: CASSSPVMGEQYF
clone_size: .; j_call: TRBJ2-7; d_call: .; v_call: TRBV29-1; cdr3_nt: TGCAGCGTTGAAGAACCGAACTCCTACGAGCAGTACTTC; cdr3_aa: CSVEEPNSYEQYF
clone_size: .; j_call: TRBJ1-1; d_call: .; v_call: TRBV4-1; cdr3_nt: TGCGCCAGCAGCCTAGGGGGGGACACTGAAGCTTTCTTT; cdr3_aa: CASSLGGDTEAFF
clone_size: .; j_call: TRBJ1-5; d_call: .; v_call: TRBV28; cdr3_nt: TGTGCCAGCAGTTTAGGGGGGTATAGCAATCAGCCCCAGCATTTT; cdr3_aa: CASSLGGYSNQPQHF
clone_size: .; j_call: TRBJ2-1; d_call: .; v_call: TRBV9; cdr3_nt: TGTGCCAGCAGCGAGGGAGCGGGCTCCTACAATGAGCAGTTCTTC; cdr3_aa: CASSEGAGSYNEQFF
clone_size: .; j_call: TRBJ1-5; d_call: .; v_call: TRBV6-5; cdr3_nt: TGTGCCAGCAGTTACGGGGAGAGCAATCAGCCCCAGCATTTT; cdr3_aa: CASSYGESNQPQHF
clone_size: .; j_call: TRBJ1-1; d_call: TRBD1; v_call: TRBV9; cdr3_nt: TGTGCCAGCAGCGGGGGACAGGGGATGAACACTGAAGCTTTCTTT; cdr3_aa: CASSGGQGMNTEAFF
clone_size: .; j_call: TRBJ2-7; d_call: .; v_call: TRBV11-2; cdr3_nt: TGTGCCAGCAGCTCCGACCCGTACACCTACGAGCAGTACTTC; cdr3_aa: CASSSDPYTYEQYF
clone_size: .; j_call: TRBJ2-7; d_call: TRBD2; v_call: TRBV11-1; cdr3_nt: TGTGCCAGCAGCCCAATGCTGGGGGGGGAGCAGTACTTC; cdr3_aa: CASSPMLGGEQYF
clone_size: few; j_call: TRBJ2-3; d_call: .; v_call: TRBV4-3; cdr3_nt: TGCGCCAGCAGCCAAGAGCTCGATAGCGTTAGCACAGATACGCAGTATTTT; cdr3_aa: CASSQELDSVSTDTQYF
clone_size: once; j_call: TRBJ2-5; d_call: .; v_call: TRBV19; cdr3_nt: TGTGCCAGTAGTATTGTGCCCTGGGAGACCCAGTACTTC; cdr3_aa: CASSIVPWETQYF
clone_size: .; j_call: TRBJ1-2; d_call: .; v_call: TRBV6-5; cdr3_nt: TGTGCCAGCAGTTACTCGGGGGGGGTGTTAGGCTACACCTTC; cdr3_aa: CASSYSGGVLGYTF
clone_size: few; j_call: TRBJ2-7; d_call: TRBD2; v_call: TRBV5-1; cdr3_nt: TGCGCCAGCAACCTAGCGGGAGGTTACGAGCAGTACTTC; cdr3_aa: CASNLAGGYEQYF
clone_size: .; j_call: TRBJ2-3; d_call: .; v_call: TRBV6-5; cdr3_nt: TGTGCCAGCAGTTACATGCGGATCGCGGGAGATACGCAGTATTTT; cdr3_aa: CASSYMRIAGDTQYF
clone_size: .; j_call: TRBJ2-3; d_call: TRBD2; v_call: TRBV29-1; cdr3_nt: TGCAGCGTTCTCATCGCGGGAGATATCCCTAACGCAGATACGCAGTATTTT; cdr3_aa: CSVLIAGDIPNADTQYF
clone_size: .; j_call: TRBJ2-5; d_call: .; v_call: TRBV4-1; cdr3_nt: TGCGCCAGCAGCCAATCCGGGACCGACTTCCAAGAGACCCAGTACTTC; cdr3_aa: CASSQSGTDFQETQYF
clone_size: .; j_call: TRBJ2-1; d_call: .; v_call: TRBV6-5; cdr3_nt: TGTGCCAGCAGTTACAAGGGGAATTTGCACAATGAGCAGTTCTTC; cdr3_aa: CASSYKGNLHNEQFF
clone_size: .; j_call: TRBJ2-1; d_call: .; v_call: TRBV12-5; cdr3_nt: TGTGCTAGTGGTTTGGGTTACAATGAGCAGTTCTTC; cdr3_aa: CASGLGYNEQFF